The 12 T cell receptor beta chains given below trace back to one sample, sequenced in a study of T cell responses to AZD1222 COVID-19 vaccine. Libraries were prepared by immunoSEQ multiplex PCR; TCRdb keeps only in-frame clonotypes and omits some of them. The sample comprises fewer than 120,000 clones, 80% to 90% of which are singletons, and roughly 14% rests with the top ten. The source material was peripheral blood, sampled 28 days after the second AZD1222 dose. The receptors originated from an adult who received the AZD1222 COVID-19 vaccine.

The chain carries TRBV18 and TRBJ2-7, with 9 bases aligning to TRBD1. Trimming removed 1 base from V and 5 bases from J; junction bases left unmatched: 9. The CDR3 contains 16 residues. CDR1 and CDR2 from the germline V gene are KGHSH and LQKENI. Written as DNA, the CDR3 is TGTGCCAGCTCACCACAAATGGACAGGGGCGTGGACGAGCAGTACTTC. Residues: CASSPQMDRGVDEQYF.

This chain links TRBV3-1 (or the pseudogene TRBV3-2) with TRBJ1-3; D gene unclear. V was trimmed by 5 bases and J by 0 bases, leaving 11 bases between them. The CDR3 sequence is 15 residues long. Germline V gene data show CDR1 as LGHDT and CDR2 as YNNKEL (reference sequence). CDR3 DNA: TGTGCCAGCAGCTCTCCACCGTCCTCTGGAAACACCATATATTTT. Encoded protein: CASSSPPSSGNTIYF.

This sequence joins TRBV6-5 and TRBJ1-1; D gene unclear. V gave up 0 bases and J gave up 5 bases, with 13 bases separating them. This CDR3 is 15 amino acids long. Germline CDR1 is MNHEY and CDR2 is SVGAGI. The CDR3 reads CASSYSPRAPTEAFF. The DNA of the CDR3 is TGTGCCAGCAGTTACTCACCAAGGGCCCCGACTGAAGCTTTCTTT.

The chain has TRBV5-1 and TRBJ2-7; no definite D call. Germline V gives CDR1 SGHRS, CDR2 YFSETQ. V was clipped by 0 bases and J by 1 base, with 5 bases between them. The CDR3 extends over 13 amino acids. For the CDR3, the DNA is TGCGCCAGCAGCTTGGGTCAATCCTACGAGCAGTACTTC. Amino acid sequence: CASSLGQSYEQYF.

The V and J genes are TRBV5-4 and TRBJ2-2; D possibly corresponds to TRBD1 (5 bases). The CDR3 has 13 residues. Germline-derived CDR1 and CDR2 are SGHNT and YYREEE (reference sequence). Trimming took off 1 base at V and 8 bases at J, with 9 bases between the two ends. CDR3 nucleotide sequence: TGTGCCAGCAGCTTGCAGGGCGTGGGGGAGCTGTTTTTT. This encodes CASSLQGVGELFF.

The chain links TRBV5-1 to TRBJ1-4; the D gene is possibly TRBD1 (5 bases). V was cut by 0 bases and J by 8 bases, with 14 bases left in between. Germline values: CDR1 SGHRS, CDR2 YFSETQ. CDR3 size: 15 residues. This CDR3 is CASSLAGGWEEKLFF. In DNA form, the CDR3 reads TGCGCCAGCAGCTTGGCCGGGGGGTGGGAAGAAAAACTGTTTTTT.

The chain employs TRBV4-1 and TRBJ2-3; D call uncertain. Germline V gene data show CDR1 as MGHRA and CDR2 as YSYEKL. Trimming took off 3 bases at V and 2 bases at J, with 9 bases between the two ends. The CDR3 consists of 14 residues. In nucleotides, the CDR3 is TGCGCCAGCAGCCAGGCAAGTTACACAGATACGCAGTATTTT. Amino acid sequence: CASSQASYTDTQYF.

This chain connects TRBV7-2 to TRBJ1-5, with no clear D. CDR1 is SGHTA and CDR2 is FQGNSA in the germline V gene. The germline V and J ends were trimmed by 3 bases and 4 bases, with 4 bases remaining between them. The CDR3 has 12 residues. CDR3 protein: CASSFLNQPQHF. CDR3 DNA: TGTGCCAGCAGCTTCCTAAATCAGCCCCAGCATTTT.

The chain is built from TRBV4-2 and TRBJ1-1; 7 bases agree with TRBD1. V lost 1 base and J lost 5; bases outside the gene matches: 7. Germline CDR1 and CDR2: LGHNA and YNFKEQ. There are 15 residues in the CDR3. The CDR3 DNA is TGTGCCAGCAGCCAAGCGTCCAGGGGGTTGACTGAAGCTTTCTTT. Translated, it gives CASSQASRGLTEAFF.

The chain has TRBV19 and TRBJ1-1, with 11 bases lining up with TRBD1. V shed 7 bases, J shed 4 bases, and the junction held 5 bases outside the gene matches. The CDR3 loop spans 14 amino acids. Germline loops: CDR1 LNHDA, CDR2 SQIVND (reference sequence). As DNA, the CDR3 is TGTGCCAGTACCAGGGGGACAGGGGGCACTGAAGCTTTCTTT. Its protein product is CASTRGTGGTEAFF.

The CDR3 loop reads CASSSLRAQGRKFF. CDR3 sequence (DNA): TGTGCCAGCAGCTCCTTGCGAGCTCAGGGGAGGAAGTTCTTC. This chain links TRBV11-2 with TRBJ2-1, with D perhaps being TRBD1 or TRBD2 (6 bases each). There are 14 residues in the CDR3. CDR1 SGHAT and CDR2 FQNNGV come from the germline V gene. V gave up 4 bases and J gave up 14 bases, with 21 bases separating them. The entire variable domain, with the rest obtained from reference TRBV11-2 and TRBJ2-1, is as follows: EAGVAQSPRYKIIEKRQSVAFWCNPISGHATLYWYQQILGQGPKLLIQFQNNGVVDDSQLPKDRFSAERLKGVDSTLKIQPAKLEDSAVYLCASSSLRAQGRKFFGPGTRLTVL.

This rearrangement joins TRBV5-5 to TRBJ2-2; 11 nucleotides align to TRBD2. V shed 3 bases and J 3 bases; nucleotides not matched to a gene: 10. This CDR3 region has 18 residues. Germline V gene lookup returns CDR1 SGHKS and CDR2 YYEKEE (reference sequence). The CDR3 here is CASSWAPLAGEYTGELFF. CDR3 nucleotides: TGTGCCAGCAGCTGGGCCCCACTAGCGGGGGAATACACCGGGGAGCTGTTTTTT.